This T cell receptor beta chain is from a study of blood T cell repertoires in COVID-19. Overall study: Samples taken during acute and convalescent COVID-19 were collected in the United States, Italy and Spain. T cells, B-cell-depleted T cells, or PBMCs supplied cDNA or gDNA.

Original methodology: Using reference gene primer amplification, nucleated cell counts were estimated. Produced via immunoSEQ multiplex PCR; TCRdb's table is partial and in-frame only. V and J calls and clone size are copied from that table; D and trimming were computed from the DNA. The sample lists over 55,000 clones, about nine tenths occurring once. Unmatched junction bases numbered 7, after V lost 5 bases and J lost 1 base. Germline V gene data show CDR1 as SGHTA and CDR2 as FQGNSA. This CDR3 comprises 16 residues. This clonotype was sampled from a man between 50 and 59 years old with active COVID-19. Sequenced sample: peripheral blood. The chain employs TRBV7-2 and TRBJ1-4, with 7 bases lining up with TRBD1. CDR3 protein: CASSGGRGRTNEKLFF. The CDR3 coding sequence is TGTGCCAGCAGCGGTGGTAGGGGGCGAACTAATGAAAAACTGTTTTTT.